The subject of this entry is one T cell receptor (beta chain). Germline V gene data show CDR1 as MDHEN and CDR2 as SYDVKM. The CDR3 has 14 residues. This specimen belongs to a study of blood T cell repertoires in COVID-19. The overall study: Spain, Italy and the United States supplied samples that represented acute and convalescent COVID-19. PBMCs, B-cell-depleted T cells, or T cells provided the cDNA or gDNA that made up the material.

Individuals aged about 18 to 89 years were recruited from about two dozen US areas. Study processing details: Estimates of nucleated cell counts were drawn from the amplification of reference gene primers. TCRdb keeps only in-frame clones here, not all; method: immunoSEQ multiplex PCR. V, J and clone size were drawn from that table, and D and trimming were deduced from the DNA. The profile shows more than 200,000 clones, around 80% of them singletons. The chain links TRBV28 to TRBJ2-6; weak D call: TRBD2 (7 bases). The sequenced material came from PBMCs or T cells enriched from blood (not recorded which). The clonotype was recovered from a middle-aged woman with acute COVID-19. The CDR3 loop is CGTWGGRGANVLTF. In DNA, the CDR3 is TGTGGCACATGGGGGGGCAGAGGGGCCAACGTCCTGACTTTC.